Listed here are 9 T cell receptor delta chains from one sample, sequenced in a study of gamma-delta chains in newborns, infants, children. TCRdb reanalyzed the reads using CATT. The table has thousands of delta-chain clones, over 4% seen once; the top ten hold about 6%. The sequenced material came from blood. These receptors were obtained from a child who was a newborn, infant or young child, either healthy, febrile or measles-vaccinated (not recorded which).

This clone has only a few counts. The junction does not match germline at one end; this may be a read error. This chain's CDR3 is CAYDTPWGDKMADKLIF. CDR3 nucleotide sequence: TGTGCCTATGACACTCCCTGGGGGGACAAAATGGCCGATAAACTCATCTTT. This chain links TRDV2 with TRDJ1; 7 nucleotides agree with TRDD3. Germline CDR1 reads GEAIGNYY; CDR2 reads EKD. The CDR3 length is 17 residues.

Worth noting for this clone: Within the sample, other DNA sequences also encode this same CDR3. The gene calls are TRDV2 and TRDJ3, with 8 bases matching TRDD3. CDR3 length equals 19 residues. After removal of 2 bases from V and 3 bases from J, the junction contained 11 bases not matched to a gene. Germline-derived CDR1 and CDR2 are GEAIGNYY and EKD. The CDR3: CACDKVLGASDWDTRQMFF. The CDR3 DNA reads TGTGCCTGTGACAAAGTACTGGGGGCCAGCGACTGGGACACCCGACAGATGTTTTTC.

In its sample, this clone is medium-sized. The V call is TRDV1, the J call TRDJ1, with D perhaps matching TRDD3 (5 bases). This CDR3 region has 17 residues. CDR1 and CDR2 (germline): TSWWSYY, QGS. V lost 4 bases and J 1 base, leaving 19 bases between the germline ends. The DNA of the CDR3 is TGTGCTCTTGGGGCCGGTCTTATTAAGGGGGGCACCGATAAACTCATCTTT. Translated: CALGAGLIKGGTDKLIF.

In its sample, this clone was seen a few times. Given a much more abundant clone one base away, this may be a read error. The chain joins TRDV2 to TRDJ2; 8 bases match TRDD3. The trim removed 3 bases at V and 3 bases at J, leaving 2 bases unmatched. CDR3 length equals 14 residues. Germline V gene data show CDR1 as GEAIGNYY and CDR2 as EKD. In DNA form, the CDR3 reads TGTGCCTGTGACCCCTGGGGGATGACAGCACAACTCTTCTTT. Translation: CACDPWGMTAQLFF.

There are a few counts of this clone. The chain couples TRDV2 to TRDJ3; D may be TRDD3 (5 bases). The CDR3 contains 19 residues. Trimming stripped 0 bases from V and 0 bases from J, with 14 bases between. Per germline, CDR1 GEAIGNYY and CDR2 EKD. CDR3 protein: CACDTAGGPSSWDTRQMFF. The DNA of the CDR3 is TGTGCCTGTGACACCGCGGGGGGCCCCAGCTCCTGGGACACCCGACAGATGTTTTTC.

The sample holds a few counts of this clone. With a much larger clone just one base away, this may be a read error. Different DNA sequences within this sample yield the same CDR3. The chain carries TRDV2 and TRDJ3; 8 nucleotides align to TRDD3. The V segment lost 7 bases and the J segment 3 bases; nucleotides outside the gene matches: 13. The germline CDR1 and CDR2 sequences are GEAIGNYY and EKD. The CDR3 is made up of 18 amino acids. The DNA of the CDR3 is TGTGCCTGCGACGGAGCTGGGGGAGCTGGCTGGGACACCCGACAGATGTTTTTC. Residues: CACDGAGGAGWDTRQMFF.

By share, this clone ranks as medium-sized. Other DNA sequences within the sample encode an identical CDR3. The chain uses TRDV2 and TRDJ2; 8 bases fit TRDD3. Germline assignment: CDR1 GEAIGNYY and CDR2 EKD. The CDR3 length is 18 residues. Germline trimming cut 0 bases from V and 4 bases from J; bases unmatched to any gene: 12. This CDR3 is CACDTVETGGPATAQLFF. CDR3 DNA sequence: TGTGCCTGTGACACCGTAGAGACTGGGGGTCCGGCGACAGCACAACTCTTCTTT.

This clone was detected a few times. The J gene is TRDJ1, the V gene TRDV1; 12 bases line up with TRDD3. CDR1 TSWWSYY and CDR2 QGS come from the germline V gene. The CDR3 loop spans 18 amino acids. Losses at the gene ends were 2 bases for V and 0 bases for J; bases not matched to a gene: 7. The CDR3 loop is CALGEVYWGIPYTDKLIF. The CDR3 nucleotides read TGTGCTCTTGGGGAAGTTTACTGGGGGATACCGTACACCGATAAACTCATCTTT.

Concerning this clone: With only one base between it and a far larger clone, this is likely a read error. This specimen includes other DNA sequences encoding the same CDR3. Here the CDR3 reads CACDILGDTAQLFF. The CDR3 DNA reads TGTGCCTGTGACATACTGGGAGATACAGCACAACTCTTCTTT. The gene calls are TRDV2 and TRDJ2, with D possibly matching TRDD3 (6 bases). This CDR3 contains 14 residues. V lost 2 bases to trimming and J lost 5 bases, with 11 bases between them. Germline CDR1 reads GEAIGNYY; CDR2 reads EKD.